Below, one TCR beta chain is given with its context. This sample was taken from a study of blood T cell repertoires in COVID-19. Some clones are missing from TCRdb's copy, which holds only in-frame ones; the method was immunoSEQ multiplex PCR. The sample lists roughly 250,000 clones; 75% to 90% were seen once. The CDR3 loop spans 15 amino acids. V was shortened by 5 bases and J by 3 bases, with 17 bases between the two germline ends. Germline V gene lookup returns CDR1 SGHTA and CDR2 FQGTGA. The clonotype was recovered from a human donor in a cohort sampled during active COVID-19. The rearrangement links TRBV7-3 to TRBJ2-7; tentative D call: TRBD2 (6 bases). Input material: peripheral blood. The CDR3: CASSGTGVPRYEQYF. CDR3 DNA: TGTGCCAGCAGCGGGACGGGAGTCCCCCGCTACGAGCAGTACTTC.